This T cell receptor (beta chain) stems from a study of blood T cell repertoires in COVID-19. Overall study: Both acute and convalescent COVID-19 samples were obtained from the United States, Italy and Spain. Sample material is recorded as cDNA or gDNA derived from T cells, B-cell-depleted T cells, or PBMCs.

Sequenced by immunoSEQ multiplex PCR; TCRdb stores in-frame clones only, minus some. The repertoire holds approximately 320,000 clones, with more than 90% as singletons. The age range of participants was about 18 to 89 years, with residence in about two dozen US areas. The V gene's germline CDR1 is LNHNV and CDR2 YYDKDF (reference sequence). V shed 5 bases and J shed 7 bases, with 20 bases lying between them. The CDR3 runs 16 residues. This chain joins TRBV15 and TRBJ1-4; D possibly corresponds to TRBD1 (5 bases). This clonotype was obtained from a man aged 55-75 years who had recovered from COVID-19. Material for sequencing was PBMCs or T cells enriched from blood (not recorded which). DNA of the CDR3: TGTGCCACCAGCGGCGAAAGGCCGGGACTCCCTGAAAAACTGTTTTTT. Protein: CATSGERPGLPEKLFF. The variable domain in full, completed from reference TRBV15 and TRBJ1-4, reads DAMVIQNPRYQVTQFGKPVTLSCSQTLNHNVMYWYQQKSSQAPKLLFHYYDKDFNNEADTPDNFQSRRPNTSFCFLDIRSPGLGDTAMYLCATSGERPGLPEKLFFGSGTQLSVL.